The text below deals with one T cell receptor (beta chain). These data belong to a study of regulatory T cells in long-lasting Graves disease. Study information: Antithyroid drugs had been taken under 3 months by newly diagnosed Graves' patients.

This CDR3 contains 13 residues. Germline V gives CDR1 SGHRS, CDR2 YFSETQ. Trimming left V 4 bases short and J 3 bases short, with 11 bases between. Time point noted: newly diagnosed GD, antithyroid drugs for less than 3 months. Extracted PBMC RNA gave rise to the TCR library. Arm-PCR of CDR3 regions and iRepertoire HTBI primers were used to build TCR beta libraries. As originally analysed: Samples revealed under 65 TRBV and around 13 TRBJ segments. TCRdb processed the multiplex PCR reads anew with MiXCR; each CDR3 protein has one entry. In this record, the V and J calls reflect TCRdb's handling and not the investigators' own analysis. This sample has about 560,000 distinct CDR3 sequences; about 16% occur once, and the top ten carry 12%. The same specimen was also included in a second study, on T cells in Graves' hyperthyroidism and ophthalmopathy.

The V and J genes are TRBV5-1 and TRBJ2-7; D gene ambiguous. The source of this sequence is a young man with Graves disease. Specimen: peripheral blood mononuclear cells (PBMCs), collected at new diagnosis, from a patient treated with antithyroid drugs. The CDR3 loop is CASSGSSGYEQYF. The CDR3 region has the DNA TGCGCCAGCAGCGGCTCTTCAGGCTACGAGCAGTACTTC.